This TCR beta chain was captured by sequencing in a study of brain T cells in children with intractable seizures. As to this clone: Its antigen remains unknown.

General observations from the study: HCMV serostatus was not known, and viral specificity came from CDR3 similarity only.

Libraries were prepared by immunoSEQ multiplex PCR; TCRdb keeps only in-frame clonotypes and omits some of them. The sample consists of around 340,000 clones, 85% to 95% of them appearing once. Germline CDR1 and CDR2: WNHNN and SYGVQD (reference sequence). CDR3 length: 12 residues. V lost 3 bases to trimming and J lost 12 bases, with 13 bases between them. Time point noted: blood from clinic visit 5 months post-surgery; TSC patient then seizure free. The rearrangement joins TRBV10-1 to TRBJ2-3; TRBD1 might be the D (6 bases). The sequence came from a boy younger than two with tuberous sclerosis and intractable seizures. Source: peripheral blood, taken more than 4 months after surgery. The CDR3: CASSDSFRGQYF. CDR3 sequence (DNA): TGCGCCAGCAGTGACAGCTTCAGGGGCCAGTATTTT.